The 26 T cell receptor beta chains listed next were all sequenced from one sample in a study of blood T cell repertoires in COVID-19. The assay was immunoSEQ multiplex PCR, and TCRdb's table has in-frame clones only and misses some. The sample lists fewer than 250,000 clones; about nine tenths were seen once. Source material: peripheral blood. These receptors were taken from a man aged 30 to 39 with COVID-19, enrolled during active disease.

J is TRBJ1-6 and V is TRBV5-8; the match to TRBD1 covers 7 bases. There are 15 residues in the CDR3. V lost 5 bases and J lost 6; bases outside the gene matches: 8. Germline CDR1 is SGHTS and CDR2 is YDEGEE. The CDR3 loop is CASRPTGTVNSPLHF. CDR3 coding DNA: TGTGCCAGCAGACCTACCGGGACAGTTAATTCACCCCTCCACTTT.

The chain joins TRBV30 to TRBJ1-2, with 9 bases matching TRBD1. This CDR3 is built from 17 residues. Unmatched junction bases numbered 12, after V lost 3 bases and J lost 1 base. Germline V gene lookup returns CDR1 GTSNPN and CDR2 SVGIG (reference sequence). CDR3 DNA: TGTGCCTGGAGGGGGGTAGGCGGGACAGGGAGTAACTATGGCTACACCTTC. Encoded protein: CAWRGVGGTGSNYGYTF.

The J gene is TRBJ1-1, the V gene TRBV7-3; 7 bases line up with TRBD1. V dropped 5 bases and J dropped 5; count of bases not matched to a gene: 5. CDR1 is SGHTA, CDR2 FQGTGA, per germline. CDR3 length: 13 residues. The CDR3 is CASSPTGETEAFF. The CDR3 coding sequence is TGTGCCAGCAGCCCAACAGGGGAGACTGAAGCTTTCTTT.

In this sample, this clone turned up once. This chain uses TRBV7-3 with TRBJ2-3; tentative D call: TRBD2 (5 bases). Germline V gives CDR1 SGHTA, CDR2 FQGTGA. The CDR3 sequence is 15 residues long. Deletions cut 5 bases from V and 2 bases from J, with 14 bases between. CDR3 in DNA: TGTGCCAGCAGCCCCCCGGGGAGACCCACAGATACGCAGTATTTT. Residues: CASSPPGRPTDTQYF.

The genes are TRBV19 and TRBJ2-1, with 9 bases fitting TRBD2. This CDR3 contains 16 residues. Trimming took 1 base from V and 9 from J; bases not matched to a gene: 10. CDR1 and CDR2 (germline): LNHDA, SQIVND (reference sequence). The CDR3 bases are TGTGCCAGTAGTATAGGCCTTTTTAGCGGGAGAGGTGAGCAGTTCTTC. Translated: CASSIGLFSGRGEQFF.

The chain has TRBV6-5 and TRBJ2-2; TRBD1 matches 9 bases. Per the germline V gene, CDR1 is MNHEY and CDR2 is SVGAGI. Unmatched junction bases numbered 3, after V lost 6 bases and J lost 1 base. The CDR3 covers 15 residues. CDR3 in amino acids: CASSWDRVNTGELFF. The CDR3 DNA is TGTGCCAGCAGCTGGGACAGGGTGAACACCGGGGAGCTGTTTTTT.

The chain has TRBV7-2 and TRBJ1-5, with D unresolved. From germline, CDR1 is SGHTA and CDR2 FQGNSA. The CDR3 spans 16 residues. V lost 3 bases to trimming and J lost 0 bases, with 12 bases between them. As DNA, the CDR3 is TGTGCCAGCAGCTTTAGGAGCCGAAATAGCAATCAGCCCCAGCATTTT. Translating gives CASSFRSRNSNQPQHF.

The V call is TRBV9, the J call TRBJ1-2; TRBD1 agrees at 12 bases. Trimming took 4 bases from V and 6 from J; bases not matched to a gene: 7. Germline V CDR1 and CDR2: SGDLS, YYNGEE. CDR3 length: 15 amino acids. Written as DNA, the CDR3 is TGTGCCAGCAGCCCCCAGGGACAGGGGGCGCATGGCTACACCTTC. As protein: CASSPQGQGAHGYTF.

This clone was found once. The genes are TRBV13 and TRBJ1-1; 7 bases align to TRBD1. Germline CDR1 PRHDT, CDR2 FYEKMQ (reference sequence). V lost 1 base, J lost 6 bases, and 5 bases stayed unmatched. This CDR3 contains 14 residues. The CDR3 loop reads CASSLEQGTSEAFF. The DNA of the CDR3 is TGTGCCAGCAGCTTAGAACAGGGGACGTCTGAAGCTTTCTTT.

The J gene is TRBJ1-2, the V gene TRBV11-2; 9 bases align to TRBD1. The CDR3 contains 13 residues. After removal of 1 base from V and 6 bases from J, the junction contained 0 bases not matched to a gene. Per the germline V gene, CDR1 is SGHAT and CDR2 is FQNNGV. The CDR3 DNA reads as TGTGCCAGCAGCTTAGGGACAGGGGATGGCTACACCTTC. Translation gives CASSLGTGDGYTF. The whole variable domain, filled in from reference TRBV11-2 and TRBJ1-2, reads EAGVAQSPRYKIIEKRQSVAFWCNPISGHATLYWYQQILGQGPKLLIQFQNNGVVDDSQLPKDRFSAERLKGVDSTLKIQPAKLEDSAVYLCASSLGTGDGYTFGSGTRLTVV.

The chain recombines TRBV9 with TRBJ1-6, with 7 nucleotides matching TRBD1. V was clipped by 1 base and J by 8 bases; unmatched bases: 12. Germline lookup yields CDR1 SGDLS and CDR2 YYNGEE. This CDR3 is built from 17 residues. Here the CDR3 reads CASSVRGTGTEHSPLHF. The CDR3 DNA sequence: TGTGCCAGCAGCGTAAGGGGAACCGGGACAGAGCATTCACCCCTCCACTTT.

The chain links TRBV3-1 (or the pseudogene TRBV3-2) to TRBJ2-3; TRBD1 might be the D (6 bases). The CDR3 consists of 18 residues. Germline V CDR1 and CDR2: LGHDT, YNNKEL (reference sequence). V was shortened by 1 base and J by 0 bases, with 17 bases between the two germline ends. The CDR3 loop is CASSQVYLRGTSTDTQYF. The CDR3 bases are TGTGCCAGCAGCCAAGTTTATCTGCGAGGGACAAGCACAGATACGCAGTATTTT.

The rearrangement links TRBV6-5 to TRBJ2-2; 8 positions match TRBD1. The CDR3 loop spans 15 amino acids. Losses at the gene ends were 7 bases for V and 3 bases for J; bases not matched to a gene: 7. Germline V gene sequence: CDR1 MNHEY, CDR2 SVGAGI. CDR3 in amino acids: CASTLDRGYTGELFF. The CDR3 nucleotides are TGTGCCAGCACCCTAGACAGGGGATACACCGGGGAGCTGTTTTTT.

This clone was recorded a few times. The rearrangement joins TRBV12-5 to TRBJ1-4; TRBD1 matches at 9 bases. Germline CDR1 reads LGHNT; CDR2 reads FRNRAP. This CDR3 is 14 amino acids long. J lost 5 bases, V lost 6 bases, and 4 bases had no gene match. This chain's CDR3 is CASGPGQGNEKLFF. CDR3 sequence (DNA): TGTGCTAGTGGACCGGGACAGGGAAATGAAAAACTGTTTTTT.

This clone has just a few counts. The rearrangement uses TRBV5-1 and TRBJ1-2; D unresolved. Germline V gene lookup returns CDR1 SGHRS and CDR2 YFSETQ. V gave up 2 bases and J gave up 3 bases, with 14 bases separating them. The CDR3 spans 15 residues. This CDR3 reads CASSLNSPFDYGYTF. CDR3 coding DNA: TGCGCCAGCAGCTTAAACTCCCCATTCGACTATGGCTACACCTTC. The variable domain in full, with the rest retrieved from reference TRBV5-1 and TRBJ1-2, is KAGVTQTPRYLIKTRGQQVTLSCSPISGHRSVSWYQQTPGQGLQFLFEYFSETQRNKGNFPGRFSGRQFSNSRSEMNVSTLELGDSALYLCASSLNSPFDYGYTFGSGTRLTVV.

The gene calls are TRBV23-1 and TRBJ2-4, with 10 bases identical to TRBD2. TRBV23-1 is an ORF, and what it does is uncertain. The CDR3 covers 19 residues. After removal of 0 bases from V and 15 bases from J, the junction contained 23 bases not matched to a gene. This CDR3 reads CASSQSKDSRREAGGPWYF. The CDR3 DNA follows: TGCGCCAGCAGTCAATCGAAGGACTCCAGGAGGGAAGCGGGAGGGCCTTGGTACTTC.

The chain combines TRBV19 with TRBJ2-1; 10 bases are a match to TRBD2. This CDR3 is 13 amino acids long. Germline V gene lookup returns CDR1 LNHDA and CDR2 SQIVND (reference sequence). V lost 8 bases and J lost 6; bases outside the gene matches: 4. The CDR3 DNA follows: TGTGCCAGTGGACTAGCGGTGACCAATGAGCAGTTCTTC. Its protein product is CASGLAVTNEQFF.

The V and J genes are TRBV7-8 and TRBJ2-1; possible D gene TRBD1, 5 bases. The V end lost 1 base, the J end lost 12 bases, and 22 bases lay between the germline ends. CDR3 length: 16 amino acids. CDR1 is SGHVS and CDR2 is FQNEAQ in the germline V gene. This chain's CDR3 is CASSLEGNGISARQFF. In nucleotides, the CDR3 is TGTGCCAGCAGCTTAGAGGGGAATGGGATTTCGGCAAGGCAGTTCTTC.

The rearrangement uses TRBV28 and TRBJ2-5; unclear D gene. This CDR3 is 12 amino acids long. In germline, CDR1 is MDHEN, CDR2 SYDVKM. The V and J ends lost 5 bases and 1 base respectively, with 5 bases between them. The CDR3 loop is CASSGGQETQYF. CDR3 sequence (DNA): TGTGCCAGCAGTGGCGGCCAAGAGACCCAGTACTTC.

The rearrangement uses TRBV27 and TRBJ2-3, with 8 bases aligning to TRBD2. The CDR3 loop spans 13 amino acids. From germline, CDR1 is MNHEY and CDR2 SMNVEV (reference sequence). V shed 6 bases and J 4 bases; nucleotides not matched to a gene: 3. DNA of the CDR3: TGTGCCAGCAGGTCGGGACTAGCAGATACGCAGTATTTT. Translation gives CASRSGLADTQYF.

The CDR3 is CASRPGDSYYEQYF. The CDR3 DNA is TGTGCCAGCAGACCCGGGGACAGCTACTACGAGCAGTACTTC. The V gene is TRBV6-5, the J gene TRBJ2-7; TRBD1 agrees at 7 bases. Unmatched junction bases numbered 8, after V lost 6 bases and J lost 3 bases. Germline CDR1 is MNHEY and CDR2 is SVGAGI. This CDR3 contains 14 residues.

The chain recombines TRBV5-4 with TRBJ1-4, with 7 bases that match TRBD1. Germline CDR1 SGHNT, CDR2 YYREEE (reference sequence). The ends lost 10 bases at V and 0 bases at J; junction bases unmatched: 6. The CDR3 has 14 residues. The CDR3 loop reads CARGGTSTNEKLFF. The CDR3 DNA follows: TGTGCCCGAGGGGGCACTTCAACTAATGAAAAACTGTTTTTT.

The chain has TRBV19 and TRBJ2-6; perhaps TRBD1 as D (6 bases). Trimming left V 5 bases short and J 0 bases short, with 17 bases between. The CDR3 extends over 18 amino acids. The germline V gene has CDR1 LNHDA and CDR2 SQIVND (reference sequence). Here the CDR3 DNA reads TGTGCCAGTAGTCTACACATGCAAGGGGGCTCTGGGGCCAACGTCCTGACTTTC. This translates into CASSLHMQGGSGANVLTF.

The chain has TRBV25-1 and TRBJ2-4; D is undetermined. The CDR3 sequence is 16 residues long. CDR1 is MGHDK and CDR2 is SYGVNS in the germline V gene. V was pared by 1 base and J by 1 base, with 11 bases between. CDR3 coding DNA: TGTGCCAGCAGTGAATCCCTTGGAGATGCCAAAAACATTCAGTACTTC. Its protein is CASSESLGDAKNIQYF.

The chain couples TRBV10-3 to TRBJ1-2; 7 bases line up with TRBD1. The CDR3 is 13 residues long. Germline CDR1 and CDR2: ENHRY and SYGVKD. The ends lost 10 bases at V and 5 bases at J; junction bases unmatched: 10. The CDR3 coding sequence is TGTGCCAGCACCTCGGAGGGGGCGTATGGCTACACCTTC. Translating gives CASTSEGAYGYTF.

The chain carries TRBV5-1 and TRBJ2-7; TRBD1 is a possible D gene (5 bases). The CDR3 has 14 residues. The V end was cut by 3 bases, the J end by 4 bases, with 14 bases between. The germline gives CDR1 SGHRS, CDR2 YFSETQ. This CDR3 is CASSSTLQGYEQYF. The CDR3 coding sequence is TGCGCCAGCAGCTCAACGCTGCAGGGTTACGAGCAGTACTTC.